The clone carrying this T cell receptor (beta chain) was found once. Assay: immunoSEQ multiplex PCR; the TCRdb copy retains only in-frame clones and omits some. The sample consists of just over 80,000 clones, approximately 94% of them appearing once. The sample comes from a study of control samples from healthy donors and cancer patients. V lost 7 bases to trimming and J lost 7 bases; unmatched junction nucleotides: 16. This CDR3 contains 15 residues. The germline V gene encodes CDR1 MNHEY and CDR2 SVGAGI. The chain has TRBV6-5 and TRBJ2-7; TRBD1 aligns across 7 bases. The clonotype comes from a woman aged 18-29 years in good health. The source material was blood. The DNA for the CDR3 is TGTGCCAGCACCGAAGAAGGGGGCACCCGGTGGGAGCAGTACTTC. This codes for CASTEEGGTRWEQYF.